What follows are 9 T cell receptor beta chains derived from one specimen sequenced in a study of long-term antiretroviral therapy in people with HIV. Survey-level resolution applied to immunoSEQ assay v3.0. The protocol was immunoSEQ multiplex PCR, while the TCRdb copy is restricted to in-frame clones and leaves out a portion. Of around 30,000 clones listed, about 83% are singletons. Here the sequenced sample was unsorted PBMCs, taken 0.4 years after starting antiretroviral therapy. These receptor sequences come from a young man with HIV.

The chain combines TRBV10-3 with TRBJ2-3, with D possibly matching TRBD1 (5 bases). The CDR3 has 14 residues. V shed 6 bases and J shed 2 bases, with 12 bases lying between them. Germline V gene sequence: CDR1 ENHRY, CDR2 SYGVKD. As DNA, the CDR3 is TGTGCCATCAGCGATTCAGGGCACACAGATACGCAGTATTTT. It is translated as CAISDSGHTDTQYF.

The rearrangement links TRBV9 to TRBJ2-7; D perhaps matches TRBD2 (6 bases). Germline loops: CDR1 SGDLS, CDR2 YYNGEE. V was trimmed by 0 bases and J by 4 bases, leaving 14 bases between them. This CDR3 has 15 residues. For the CDR3, the DNA is TGTGCCAGCAGCGTAGCGTGGGGGGATGTATACGAGCAGTACTTC. Amino acid sequence: CASSVAWGDVYEQYF.

This chain joins TRBV19 and TRBJ2-3; D gene uncertain. Germline V gives CDR1 LNHDA, CDR2 SQIVND (reference sequence). Trimming left V 6 bases short and J 0 bases short, with 19 bases between. This CDR3 is built from 17 residues. The CDR3 loop reads CASRGQELSPSTDTQYF. The DNA of the CDR3 is TGTGCCAGTAGAGGGCAGGAGCTAAGTCCTAGCACAGATACGCAGTATTTT.

This clone was observed once. The gene calls are TRBV5-1 and TRBJ2-7, with 8 bases matching TRBD2. The CDR3 length is 13 residues. The germline V gene has CDR1 SGHRS and CDR2 YFSETQ. The J segment lost 5 bases and the V segment lost 4 bases, leaving 5 bases of the junction unmatched. The CDR3 DNA is TGCGCCAGCAGCCTTAGCGGGGTCCACGAGCAGTACTTC. Translation gives CASSLSGVHEQYF. The entire variable domain, with the rest obtained from reference TRBV5-1 and TRBJ2-7, is as follows: KAGVTQTPRYLIKTRGQQVTLSCSPISGHRSVSWYQQTPGQGLQFLFEYFSETQRNKGNFPGRFSGRQFSNSRSEMNVSTLELGDSALYLCASSLSGVHEQYFGPGTRLTVT.

The V call is TRBV9, the J call TRBJ1-2; 7 nucleotides line up with TRBD1. The CDR3 length is 13 residues. V lost 0 bases and J lost 7; bases outside the gene matches: 3. In germline, CDR1 is SGDLS, CDR2 YYNGEE. CDR3 loop: CASSVAGGGGYTF. The CDR3 region has the DNA TGTGCCAGCAGCGTAGCAGGGGGAGGTGGCTACACCTTC.

The chain joins TRBV7-6 to TRBJ1-2; D uncertain. The V end was cut by 5 bases, the J end by 4 bases, with 17 bases between. There are 15 residues in the CDR3. Germline V gene sequence: CDR1 SGHVS, CDR2 FNYEAQ. The CDR3 DNA follows: TGTGCCAGCAGCCCGCGGGTCCTGTTGACCTATGGCTACACCTTC. The encoded protein is CASSPRVLLTYGYTF.

J is TRBJ2-7 and V is TRBV7-9, with D hard to call. The CDR3 extends over 18 amino acids. Per the germline V gene, CDR1 is SEHNR and CDR2 is FQNEAQ (reference sequence). The ends were cut back, 5 bases at V and 4 bases at J, with 27 bases in the middle. The chain's CDR3 is CASSRLTQNWVMVYEQYF. CDR3 nucleotide sequence: TGTGCCAGCAGCCGCCTAACACAGAATTGGGTTATGGTTTACGAGCAGTACTTC.

V usage is TRBV28 and J usage is TRBJ2-7; 7 bases are shared with TRBD2. Germline assignment: CDR1 MDHEN and CDR2 SYDVKM. This CDR3 region has 17 residues. With 6 bases clipped from V and 3 bases from J, the junction kept 17 bases outside the gene matches. In DNA, the CDR3 is TGTGCCAGCAGCCCGGTGAGGGAGGGCCCAAAAATCTACGAGCAGTACTTC. Translated, it gives CASSPVREGPKIYEQYF.

The chain couples TRBV19 to TRBJ2-1; 9 bases line up with TRBD2. The CDR3 runs 15 residues. The germline V gene encodes CDR1 LNHDA and CDR2 SQIVND (reference sequence). V was clipped by 6 bases and J by 7 bases; unmatched bases: 10. Written as DNA, the CDR3 is TGTGCCAGTAGGATGGGTAGCGGGAGATCAAATGAGCAGTTCTTC. This codes for CASRMGSGRSNEQFF.